This T cell receptor beta chain was identified in a study of identical twins. Template switching added a universal primer site; cDNA carried unique molecular identifiers. TCRdb re-analysed the 5' RACE reads in MiXCR, keeping a single row per CDR3 protein. The data contain around 480,000 distinct CDR3 sequences, approximately 14% of them singletons. This clonotype was seen a few times. V trimming: 2 bases; J trimming: 4 bases; junction bases outside the gene matches: 12. The CDR3 runs to 18 residues. The germline gives CDR1 DFQATT, CDR2 SNEGSKA (reference sequence). The sample was also reused in another study, on yellow fever vaccine responses in identical twins.

Sequenced sample: CD4+ T cells sorted from blood. This clonotype originated in a woman younger than 30 in good health. The chain uses TRBV20-1 and TRBJ2-6; TRBD1 agrees at 9 bases. This chain's CDR3 is CSARFFATGGAGANVLTF. The CDR3 DNA follows: TGCAGTGCTAGATTCTTCGCGACAGGGGGTGCCGGGGCCAACGTCCTGACTTTC.